Shown below are 2 T cell receptor beta chains from a single sample sequenced in a study of blood T cell repertoires in COVID-19. The assay was immunoSEQ multiplex PCR, and TCRdb's table has in-frame clones only and misses some. Seen here are 250,000 to 300,000 clones, around 90% observed once, and the top ten hold under 2.5%. Sequencing was done on a sample of peripheral blood. The receptors here all came from a man aged 45 to 65 with acute or convalescent COVID-19.

This chain links TRBV9 with TRBJ1-6; D gene uncertain. The germline V gene has CDR1 SGDLS and CDR2 YYNGEE. The V end lost 3 bases, the J end lost 7 bases, and 11 bases lay between the germline ends. CDR3 size: 14 residues. In DNA form, the CDR3 reads TGTGCCAGCAGCGGGCGACTGAAGAATTCACCCCTCCACTTT. It translates to CASSGRLKNSPLHF.

This clone was found once. The genes are TRBV6-5 and TRBJ1-5; weak D call: TRBD1 (6 bases). This CDR3 spans 12 amino acids. Trimming took 7 bases from V and 6 from J, leaving 10 bases between them. Germline-derived CDR1 and CDR2 are MNHEY and SVGAGI. The CDR3 reads CASKGDGQPQHF. The CDR3 DNA sequence: TGTGCCAGCAAGGGGGATGGTCAGCCCCAGCATTTT.